This T cell receptor beta chain was captured by sequencing in a study of blood T cell repertoires in COVID-19. Across the whole study: Collection of acute and convalescent COVID-19 samples took place in the United States, Italy and Spain.

In the study's own analysis: Using reference gene primer amplification, nucleated cell counts were estimated. Data came from immunoSEQ multiplex PCR; TCRdb stores just in-frame clones and leaves some out. The DNA was the basis for D and trimming; V, J and clone size are from that table. The sample lists approximately 110,000 clones, roughly 80% seen once, with 19% in the top ten. Germline loops: CDR1 SEHNR, CDR2 FQNEAQ (reference sequence). The V gene end was trimmed by 6 bases and the J gene end by 6 bases; junction bases not matched to a gene: 6. There are 14 residues in the CDR3. This receptor was identified in a woman aged 70 to 79 with acute or convalescent COVID-19. Sequencing was performed on peripheral blood. V usage is TRBV7-9 and J usage is TRBJ1-4; 8 nucleotides match TRBD1. CDR3 region: CASSFTGGDEKLFF. The CDR3 nucleotides read TGTGCCAGCAGTTTTACAGGGGGGGATGAAAAACTGTTTTTT.